This T cell receptor (beta chain) was sequenced for a study of T cells in women clearing cervical HPV infection. Study-wide findings and caveats: CIN3+ cases had significantly higher TCR richness than controls; evenness did not differ.

CDR1 is MNHEY and CDR2 is SVGEGT in the germline V gene. The CDR3 covers 11 residues. Average input was about 1.2 ug genomic DNA for immunoSEQ TCR beta CDR3 amplification. Sequenced by immunoSEQ multiplex PCR; TCRdb stores in-frame clones only, minus some. Found here are 36,000 or so clones; the top ten clones hold 1.7%. As for this clone: No antigen is known for it. The CDR3 end is not reached by the read, which stops 3 residues before it; the germline J gene fills it in.

The rearrangement joins TRBV6-2 or TRBV6-3 to TRBJ1-2; 7 bases are a match to TRBD1. The TCR sequence derives from a woman between 18 and 70 years old with a cervical HPV16 infection that either progressed to CIN3+ or cleared (not recorded which). The specimen sequenced was blood buffy coat. This chain's CDR3 is CASSLGQGYTF. The CDR3 bases that were read are TGTGCCAGCAGTTTGGGACAGGGC.